These 2 T cell receptor beta chains were all obtained from the same sample, sequenced in a study of T cells after yellow fever vaccination. From the 5' RACE reads, TCRdb called clonotypes with MiXCR, one entry per CDR3 protein. The sample holds tens of thousands of distinct CDR3 sequences, 7.7% seen once. The sequenced sample was CD8+ T cells sorted from PBMCs, obtained on the day of the yellow fever booster vaccination. These TCRs come from a man aged 25-40 years who received the YFV17D yellow fever vaccine.

This clonotype was detected many times. This chain connects TRBV9 to TRBJ2-1; 7 nucleotides align to TRBD2. The ends lost 2 bases at V and 9 bases at J; junction bases unmatched: 14. The CDR3 extends over 16 amino acids. Looked up from germline, CDR1 is SGDLS and CDR2 is YYNGEE. The CDR3 is CASSVEASGPLGEQFF. CDR3 coding DNA: TGTGCCAGCAGCGTCGAGGCTAGCGGTCCCTTAGGTGAGCAGTTCTTC.

The chain carries TRBV7-2 and TRBJ2-3, with D possibly TRBD2 on 6 matching bases. The ends were cut back, 3 bases at V and 1 base at J, with 11 bases in the middle. Germline V gene data show CDR1 as SGHTA and CDR2 as FQGNSA. This CDR3 is built from 15 residues. For the CDR3, the DNA is TGTGCCAGCAGCTTCCTCGGGAGCGGCACAGATACGCAGTATTTT. Translated: CASSFLGSGTDTQYF.